The 8 T cell receptor beta chains below all came from one sample that was sequenced in a study of cytomegalovirus exposure and HLA in healthy donors. It was with 60 Vbeta and 13 Jbeta primers that the PCR ran. Sequencing was performed with immunoSEQ multiplex PCR; in TCRdb, only in-frame clones are kept and a portion is missing. The sample lists about 200,000 clones, more than 75% occurring once. The sample was PBMCs. The receptors come from a man aged 25-45 years in good health and CMV-seronegative.

In nucleotides, the CDR3 is TGTGCCAGCAGTTTCGACAGGGGGCCTTCCTACGAGCAGTACTTC. Translated: CASSFDRGPSYEQYF. The rearrangement links TRBV6-5 to TRBJ2-7; 10 bases align to TRBD1. With V trimmed by 4 bases and J by 1 base, 4 bases remained unmatched. Germline CDR1 is MNHEY and CDR2 is SVGAGI. This CDR3 comprises 15 residues.

This chain joins TRBV11-2 and TRBJ1-1; 7 nucleotides agree with TRBD1. The CDR3 length is 14 residues. V lost 5 bases and J lost 2; bases outside the gene matches: 5. CDR1 and CDR2 from the germline V gene are SGHAT and FQNNGV. The CDR3 region is CASSPYRGNTEAFF. The CDR3 DNA is TGTGCCAGCAGCCCCTACAGGGGTAACACTGAAGCTTTCTTT.

The V call is TRBV2, the J call TRBJ1-5, with TRBD1 matching 10 bases. From germline, CDR1 is SNHLY and CDR2 FYNNEI. V lost 5 bases and J lost 4; bases outside the gene matches: 8. This CDR3 spans 16 amino acids. CDR3 in amino acids: CASSTIRTGGNQPQHF. Written as DNA, the CDR3 is TGTGCCAGCAGTACAATCCGGACAGGGGGTAATCAGCCCCAGCATTTT.

The chain uses TRBV5-6 and TRBJ2-1, with 8 positions matching TRBD2. The CDR3 runs 16 residues. V was clipped by 6 bases and J by 4 bases; unmatched bases: 12. Germline V gene sequence: CDR1 SGHDT, CDR2 YYEEEE. CDR3 DNA: TGTGCCAGCATCCCCCATGCTGAGCGGGAGTACAATGAGCAGTTCTTC. Protein: CASIPHAEREYNEQFF.

This chain connects TRBV9 to TRBJ1-5; 8 positions agree with TRBD1. Germline CDR1 is SGDLS and CDR2 is YYNGEE. CDR3 length: 14 residues. J gave up 2 bases and V 8 bases, and 6 bases lay outside the gene matches. CDR3 nucleotides: TGTGCCAGTACTCAGGGGGCCGGCAATCAGCCCCAGCATTTT. It specifies CASTQGAGNQPQHF. Full variable domain (outside the CDR3, taken from reference TRBV9 and TRBJ1-5): DSGVTQTPKHLITATGQRVTLRCSPRSGDLSVYWYQQSLDQGLQFLIQYYNGEERAKGNILERFSAQQFPDLHSELNLSSLELGDSALYFCASTQGAGNQPQHFGDGTRLSIL.

This clone was recorded once. The V call is TRBV19, the J call TRBJ1-5, with 8 bases matching TRBD1. Trimming at V came to 0 bases and at J to 4 bases, leaving 2 bases not matched to a gene. CDR3 length: 15 amino acids. Germline CDR1 LNHDA, CDR2 SQIVND (reference sequence). The CDR3 region has the DNA TGTGCCAGTAGTATAGACAGGGGGCCTAATCAGCCCCAGCATTTT. It translates to CASSIDRGPNQPQHF.

The rearrangement joins TRBV19 to TRBJ1-1; D not certain. V was pared by 8 bases and J by 0 bases, with 7 bases between. The germline V gene encodes CDR1 LNHDA and CDR2 SQIVND (reference sequence). This CDR3 is built from 12 residues. CDR3 region: CASRYMNTEAFF. The DNA of the CDR3 is TGTGCCAGTCGCTATATGAACACTGAAGCTTTCTTT.

V gene TRBV29-1 combines with J gene TRBJ1-1; TRBD1 might be the D (5 bases). The germline CDR1 and CDR2 sequences are SQVTM and ANQGSEA. The CDR3 spans 14 residues. The V and J ends lost 4 bases and 5 bases respectively, with 17 bases between them. The CDR3 DNA sequence: TGCAGCGTTGTATTAGGGGCGGGGGTTACTGAAGCTTTCTTT. As protein: CSVVLGAGVTEAFF.